The text below deals with one T cell receptor (beta chain). What it binds is not known. Molecular-barcoded quantitative 5'-RACE produced these TCR beta libraries. TCRdb reprocessed the 5' RACE reads via MiXCR and lists one record per CDR3 protein. The data show 300,000 to 350,000 distinct CDR3 sequences, less than 25% seen once. The ends were cut back, 6 bases at V and 10 bases at J, with 16 bases in the middle. CDR3 size: 14 residues. These data belong to a study of CD8 T cells in ankylosing spondylitis. Study-wide findings and caveats: Earlier work had already found some motif variants in reactive arthritis synovial fluid and blood. Seemingly characteristic of ankylosing spondylitis blood was a TCR beta motif consisting of 7 or 8 highly homologous variants.

The sequenced material came from blood, either unsorted or a sorted T cell fraction (not recorded which). The chain combines TRBV12-3 or TRBV12-4 with TRBJ1-6; D is ambiguous. This TCR was sampled from a female donor with ankylosing spondylitis or in good health (not recorded which). The CDR3 spells CASSDPEPKSPLHF. The DNA for the CDR3 is TGTGCCAGCAGCGATCCCGAGCCTAAATCACCCCTCCACTTT.